Listed below are T cell receptor beta chains from one sample, sequenced in a study of molecular identifiers for immune sequencing clone quantification. TCRdb processed the PCR reads anew with MiXCR; each CDR3 protein has one entry. The table has about 86,000 distinct CDR3 sequences, nearly 25% seen once; the top ten hold 0.6% to 0.9%. Sequencing was carried out using naive CD8+ T cells from blood, with Jurkat cell RNA spiked in. These receptors were obtained from a human donor in good health. Some libraries in this study had Jurkat cell RNA spiked in. The CDR3 runs from the conserved cysteine through the conserved F or W. A D gene is named only where the DNA matches it firmly. Part of the rows lack a size; the others show once, few, many or a class for expanded clones.

TRBJ2-2 many . TRBV27 CASSLLAGELFF
TRBJ2-2 many . TRBV28 CASSRLPYTVAGELFF
TRBJ1-1 many TRBD1 TRBV4-1 CASGDRASTEAFF
TRBJ1-6 many . TRBV25-1 CASSGTGSDSPLHF
TRBJ1-2 many . TRBV10-3 CASRGDNYGYTF
TRBJ1-2 . TRBD1 TRBV6-5 CASSYTSGGGYTF
TRBJ2-7 . . TRBV6-2/TRBV6-3 CASSYTTYEQYF
TRBJ2-3 few TRBD2 TRBV20-1 CSARILAGATDTQYF
TRBJ2-7 many . TRBV30 CAWSALGVSEQYF
TRBJ2-3 many . TRBV29-1 CSVEGQVLLGTDTQYF
TRBJ1-6 many . TRBV7-2 CASSSYNSPLHF
TRBJ1-5 few . TRBV7-9 CASSLAQGSRNQPQHF
TRBJ2-7 . . TRBV4-3 CASSQDLAGAGNEQYF
TRBJ2-3 many . TRBV5-4 CASSLAFRRGSTDTQYF
TRBJ2-3 few . TRBV6-5 CASSYLPPAEDETGTDTQYF
TRBJ2-3 few . TRBV20-1 CSARDGDVLRTDTQYF
TRBJ2-3 . TRBD2 TRBV19 CASSGLAEDTQYF
TRBJ2-5 many . TRBV20-1 CSAAGTHKVQETQYF
TRBJ2-3 many . TRBV6-2/TRBV6-3 CASSYFAASTDTQYF
TRBJ2-6 . TRBD1 TRBV7-2 CASSLRQGAAGANVLTF
TRBJ1-5 few . TRBV7-9 CASSSSGGPQPQHF
TRBJ2-7 many . TRBV19 CASSTGPSYEQYF
TRBJ1-2 many . TRBV24-1 CATSDGGGYTF
TRBJ2-3 many . TRBV28 CASSFASGDTQYF
TRBJ2-7 many . TRBV5-5 CASSLVQVAYEQYF
TRBJ1-2 . TRBD1 TRBV12-3/TRBV12-4 CASSLTRTGGGDYGYTF
TRBJ2-5 . TRBD2 TRBV12-3/TRBV12-4 CASSFSSGAHQETQYF
TRBJ2-1 . . TRBV9 CASSVEGNEQFF
TRBJ2-2 . . TRBV29-1 CSVEGRGRAGELFF
TRBJ1-1 many . TRBV28 CAISRGMGEAFF
TRBJ2-2 . . TRBV7-9 CASSVSGELFF
TRBJ2-5 . . TRBV4-1 CASSQDWGSEETQYF
TRBJ2-5 few . TRBV27 CASSFFGLSDQETQYF
TRBJ1-6 many . TRBV5-5 CASSLGLQATNSPLHF
TRBJ1-1 few . TRBV11-2 CASSLGYDMVYMNTEAFF
TRBJ2-1 . . TRBV7-9 CASSLVSANEQFF
TRBJ1-5 . . TRBV27 CAGSLGGENQPQHF
TRBJ2-2 many . TRBV29-1 CSVEGVTGTGELFF
TRBJ2-3 many TRBD2 TRBV7-9 CASSISGGLTDTQYF
TRBJ2-7 . TRBD1 TRBV6-5 CASNPHEPRTGLGYEQYF
TRBJ2-5 . . TRBV2 CASSEPRVQETQYF
TRBJ2-3 few . TRBV24-1 CATSGDSSDTQYF
TRBJ2-1 . . TRBV4-3 CASSQEADHRYNEQFF
TRBJ1-1 once . TRBV6-2/TRBV6-3 CASSAPTPGAEAFF
TRBJ2-3 many . TRBV11-2 CASSLDQIDGSSTDTQYF
TRBJ2-7 . . TRBV27 CASIDLGSYEQYF
TRBJ2-2 few . TRBV27 CASSWGNDGELFF
TRBJ1-1 few . TRBV7-9 CASSLPMSTEAFF
TRBJ2-3 few TRBD2 TRBV9 CASSPSGGPGGTDTQYF
TRBJ2-1 . . TRBV20-1 CSADRGDNEQFF
TRBJ1-6 few . TRBV7-6 CASSLLAGGSYNSPLHF
TRBJ2-5 . . TRBV7-9 CASSRQGAGVETQYF
TRBJ2-7 . . TRBV5-1 CASSFRDGSVYEQYF
TRBJ2-7 many . TRBV6-6 CAAGEHYEQYF
TRBJ1-1 many . TRBV18 CASFSDTDNEAFF